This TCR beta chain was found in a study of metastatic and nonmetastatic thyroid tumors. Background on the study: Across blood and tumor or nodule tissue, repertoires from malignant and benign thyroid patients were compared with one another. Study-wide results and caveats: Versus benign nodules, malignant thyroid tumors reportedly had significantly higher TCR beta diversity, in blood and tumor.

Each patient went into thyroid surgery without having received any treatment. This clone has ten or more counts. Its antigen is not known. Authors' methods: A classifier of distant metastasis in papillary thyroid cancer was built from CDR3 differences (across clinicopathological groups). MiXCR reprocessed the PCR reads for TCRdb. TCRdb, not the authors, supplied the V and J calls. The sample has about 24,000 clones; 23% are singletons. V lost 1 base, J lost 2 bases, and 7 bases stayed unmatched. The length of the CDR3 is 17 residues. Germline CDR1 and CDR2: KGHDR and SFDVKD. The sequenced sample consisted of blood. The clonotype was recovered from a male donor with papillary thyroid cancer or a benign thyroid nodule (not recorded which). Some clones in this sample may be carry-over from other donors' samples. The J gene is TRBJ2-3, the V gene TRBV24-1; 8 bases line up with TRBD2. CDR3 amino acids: CATSDFKVAGLTDTQYF. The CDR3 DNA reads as TGTGCCACCAGTGATTTCAAGGTAGCGGGACTCACAGATACGCAGTATTTT.